These 4 T cell receptor beta chains were sequenced from one sample in a study of blood T cell repertoires in COVID-19. Clones were read by immunoSEQ multiplex PCR, and TCRdb kept only the in-frame ones, dropping some. The sample shows about 150,000 clones, around four fifths of them seen only once. The specimen sequenced was peripheral blood. These receptor sequences come from a woman at least 80 years old with COVID-19, enrolled during active disease.

This chain uses TRBV5-1 with TRBJ1-3; 7 bases align to TRBD1. The V gene's germline CDR1 is SGHRS and CDR2 YFSETQ. The ends lost 2 bases at V and 7 bases at J; junction bases unmatched: 9. CDR3 length: 15 amino acids. The CDR3 spells CASSLGTVAGNTIYF. CDR3 DNA sequence: TGCGCCAGCAGCTTAGGGACAGTGGCCGGCAACACCATATATTTT.

In nucleotides, the CDR3 is TGCAGCTCATCTCTAGCGGGAGACTTGAATGAGCAGTTCTTC. Translation: CSSSLAGDLNEQFF. The genes are TRBV29-1 and TRBJ2-1; 10 positions agree with TRBD2. Germline V gene sequence: CDR1 SQVTM, CDR2 ANQGSEA. The V segment lost 8 bases and the J segment 7 bases; nucleotides outside the gene matches: 11. The CDR3 sequence is 14 residues long.

This sequence joins TRBV6-2 or TRBV6-3 and TRBJ2-7; TRBD2 matches 8 bases. CDR3 length: 15 amino acids. Germline CDR1 is MNHEY and CDR2 is SVGEGT. V lost 0 bases and J lost 6; bases outside the gene matches: 7. The DNA for the CDR3 is TGTGCCAGCAGTTACTCGAAGGGACTAGGGCGCGAGCAGTACTTC. It yields the protein CASSYSKGLGREQYF.

The table lists this clone with a few counts. J is TRBJ2-2 and V is TRBV6-6; D remains ambiguous. This CDR3 region has 12 residues. Trimming left V 6 bases short and J 7 bases short, with 9 bases between. From germline, CDR1 is MNHNY and CDR2 SVGAGI (reference sequence). The CDR3 protein is CASSPSVGELFF. DNA for the CDR3: TGTGCCAGCAGCCCCTCCGTCGGGGAGCTGTTTTTT.